Here is one TCR beta chain with its context. Its antigen remains unknown. The method was immunoSEQ multiplex PCR; TCRdb's version includes in-frame clones alone and lacks a portion of them. Of 79,000 or so clones detected, roughly 85% appear once; the ten largest clones hold under 0.75%. This sample is drawn from a study of OX40 agonist ivuxolimab in advanced cancers. General study points: Partial responders at 0.1-3.0 mg/kg showed near-lowest clonal expansion.

The CDR3 length is 16 residues. CDR1 and CDR2 from the germline V gene are SGHRS and YFSETQ. V dropped 5 bases and J dropped 0 bases, with 15 bases sitting between them. Sample: CD4+ or CD8+ T cells sorted from blood, taken in a trial of the OX40 agonist ivuxolimab. The rearrangement joins TRBV5-1 to TRBJ2-1; D is perhaps TRBD2 (8 bases). This sequence was found in an adult with an advanced solid tumor such as melanoma, head and neck, liver or kidney cancer. CDR3 region: CASRNSGDSSYNEQFF. As DNA, the CDR3 is TGCGCCAGCAGGAATAGCGGGGACAGCTCCTACAATGAGCAGTTCTTC.